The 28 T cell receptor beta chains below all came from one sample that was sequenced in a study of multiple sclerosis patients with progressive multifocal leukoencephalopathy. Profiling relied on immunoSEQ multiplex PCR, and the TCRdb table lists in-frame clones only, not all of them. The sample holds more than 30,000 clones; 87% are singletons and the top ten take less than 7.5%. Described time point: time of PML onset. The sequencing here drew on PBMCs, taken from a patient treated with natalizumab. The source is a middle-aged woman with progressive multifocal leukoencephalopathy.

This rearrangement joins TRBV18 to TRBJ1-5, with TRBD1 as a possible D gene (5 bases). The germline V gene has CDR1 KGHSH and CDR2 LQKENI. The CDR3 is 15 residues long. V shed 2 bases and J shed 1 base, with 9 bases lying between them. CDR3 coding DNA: TGTGCCAGCTCACCAGGCAGGGTGAGCAATCAGCCCCAGCATTTT. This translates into CASSPGRVSNQPQHF. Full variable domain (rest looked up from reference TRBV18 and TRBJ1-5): NAGVMQNPRHLVRRRGQEARLRCSPMKGHSHVYWYRQLPEEGLKFMVYLQKENIIDESGMPKERFSAEFPKEGPSILRIQQVVRGDSAAYFCASSPGRVSNQPQHFGDGTRLSIL.

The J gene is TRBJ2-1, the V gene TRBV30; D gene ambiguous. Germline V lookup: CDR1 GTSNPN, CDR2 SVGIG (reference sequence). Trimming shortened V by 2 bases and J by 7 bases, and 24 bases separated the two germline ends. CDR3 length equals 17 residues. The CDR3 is CAWSLVWGAVTRNEQFF. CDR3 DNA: TGTGCCTGGAGTTTGGTTTGGGGTGCTGTGACCCGGAATGAGCAGTTCTTC. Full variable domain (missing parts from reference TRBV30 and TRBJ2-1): SQTIHQWPATLVQPVGSPLSLECTVEGTSNPNLYWYRQAAGRGLQLLFYSVGIGQISSEVPQNLSASRPQDRQFILSSKKLLLSDSGFYLCAWSLVWGAVTRNEQFFGPGTRLTVL.

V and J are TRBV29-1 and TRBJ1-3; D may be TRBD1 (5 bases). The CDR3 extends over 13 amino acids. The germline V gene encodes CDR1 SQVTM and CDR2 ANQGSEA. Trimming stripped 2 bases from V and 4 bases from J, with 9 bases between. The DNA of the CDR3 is TGCAGCGTTGAATGGGGGTTGGGAAACACCATATATTTT. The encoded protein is CSVEWGLGNTIYF.

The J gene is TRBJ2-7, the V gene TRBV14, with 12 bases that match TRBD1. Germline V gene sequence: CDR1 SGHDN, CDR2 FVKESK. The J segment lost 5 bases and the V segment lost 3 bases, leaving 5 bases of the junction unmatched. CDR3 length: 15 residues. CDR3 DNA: TGTGCCAGCAGCCACGGGACAGGGGGCAAAGACGAGCAGTACTTC. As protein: CASSHGTGGKDEQYF.

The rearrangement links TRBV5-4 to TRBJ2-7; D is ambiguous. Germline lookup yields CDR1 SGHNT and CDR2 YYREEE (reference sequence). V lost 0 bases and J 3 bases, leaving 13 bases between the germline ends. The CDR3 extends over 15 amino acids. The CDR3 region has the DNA TGTGCCAGCAGCTTGGCGCCAGGCGAACACTACGAGCAGTACTTC. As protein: CASSLAPGEHYEQYF.

CDR3 DNA: TGTGCCAGCAGCTTGGGGGGCCGCAACACTGAAGCTTTCTTT. It specifies CASSLGGRNTEAFF. V and J are TRBV5-4 and TRBJ1-1; D possibly corresponds to TRBD1 (5 bases). CDR1 SGHNT and CDR2 YYREEE come from the germline V gene (reference sequence). The V end was cut by 0 bases, the J end by 2 bases, with 8 bases between. This CDR3 spans 14 amino acids.

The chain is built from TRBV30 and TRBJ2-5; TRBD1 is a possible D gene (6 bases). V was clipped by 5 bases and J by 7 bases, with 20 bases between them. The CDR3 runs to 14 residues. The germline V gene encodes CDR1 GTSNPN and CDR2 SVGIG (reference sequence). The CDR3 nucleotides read TGTGCCTGGCGAGCCGGGACAAACTCGGGGACCCAGTACTTC. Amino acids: CAWRAGTNSGTQYF.

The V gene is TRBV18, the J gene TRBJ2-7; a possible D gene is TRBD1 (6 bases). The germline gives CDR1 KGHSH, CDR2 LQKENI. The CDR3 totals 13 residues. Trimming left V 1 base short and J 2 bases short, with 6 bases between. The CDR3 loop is CASSPQGAYEQYF. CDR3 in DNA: TGTGCCAGCTCACCACAGGGGGCCTACGAGCAGTACTTC.

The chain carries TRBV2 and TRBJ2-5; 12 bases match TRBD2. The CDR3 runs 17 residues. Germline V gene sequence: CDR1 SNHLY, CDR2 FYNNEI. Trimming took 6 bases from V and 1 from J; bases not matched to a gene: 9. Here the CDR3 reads CASSGRLAGGLQETQYF. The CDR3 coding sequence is TGTGCCAGCAGCGGACGCCTAGCGGGAGGGCTCCAAGAGACCCAGTACTTC.

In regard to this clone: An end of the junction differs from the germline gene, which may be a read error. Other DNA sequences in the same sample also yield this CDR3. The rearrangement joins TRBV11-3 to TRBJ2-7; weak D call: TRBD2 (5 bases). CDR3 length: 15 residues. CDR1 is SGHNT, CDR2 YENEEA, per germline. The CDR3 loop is CASSLDRGLVYEQYF. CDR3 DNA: TGTGCCAGCAGCTTAGATCGAGGGCTAGTCTACGAACAGTACTTC.

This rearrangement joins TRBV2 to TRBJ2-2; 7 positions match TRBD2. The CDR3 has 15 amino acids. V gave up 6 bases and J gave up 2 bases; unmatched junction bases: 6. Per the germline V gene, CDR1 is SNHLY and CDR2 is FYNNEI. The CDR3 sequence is CASRREGSNTGELFF. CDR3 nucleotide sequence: TGTGCCAGCAGAAGGGAGGGCTCAAACACCGGGGAGCTGTTTTTT.

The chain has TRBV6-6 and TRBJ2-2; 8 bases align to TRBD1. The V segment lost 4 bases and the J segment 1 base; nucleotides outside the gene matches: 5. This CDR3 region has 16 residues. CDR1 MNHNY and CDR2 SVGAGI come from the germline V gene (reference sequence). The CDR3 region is CASSLSGTGNTGELFF. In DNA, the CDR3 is TGTGCCAGCAGTTTATCCGGGACAGGGAACACCGGGGAGCTGTTTTTT.

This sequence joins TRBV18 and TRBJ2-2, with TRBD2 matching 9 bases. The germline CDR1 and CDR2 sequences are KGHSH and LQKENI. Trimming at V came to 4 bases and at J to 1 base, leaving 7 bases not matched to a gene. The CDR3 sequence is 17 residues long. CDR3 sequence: CASSLTRLAENTGELFF. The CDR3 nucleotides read TGTGCCAGCTCACTAACCCGACTAGCGGAGAACACCGGGGAGCTGTTTTTT.

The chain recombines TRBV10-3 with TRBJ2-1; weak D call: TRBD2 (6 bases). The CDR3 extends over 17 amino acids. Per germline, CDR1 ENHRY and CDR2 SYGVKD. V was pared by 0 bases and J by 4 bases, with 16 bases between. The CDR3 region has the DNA TGTGCCATCAGTGAGTCGAAGGGGCTAGCGAATTACAATGAGCAGTTCTTC. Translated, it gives CAISESKGLANYNEQFF.

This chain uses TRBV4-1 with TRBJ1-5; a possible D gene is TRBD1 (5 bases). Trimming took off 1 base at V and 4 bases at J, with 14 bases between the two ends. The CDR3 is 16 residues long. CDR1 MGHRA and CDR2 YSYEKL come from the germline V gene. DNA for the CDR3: TGCGCCAGCAGCCAAGGTCGGGCAAGGGGTAATCAGCCCCAGCATTTT. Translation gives CASSQGRARGNQPQHF.

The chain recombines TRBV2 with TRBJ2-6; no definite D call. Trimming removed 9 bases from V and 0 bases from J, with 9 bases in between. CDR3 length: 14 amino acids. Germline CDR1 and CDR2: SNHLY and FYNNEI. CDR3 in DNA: TGTGCCAGGGAGACTGGCTCTGGGGCCAACGTCCTGACTTTC. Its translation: CARETGSGANVLTF. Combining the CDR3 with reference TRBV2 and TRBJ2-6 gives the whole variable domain EPEVTQTPSHQVTQMGQEVILRCVPISNHLYFYWYRQILGQKVEFLVSFYNNEISEKSEIFDDQFSVERPDGSNFTLKIRSTKLEDSAMYFCARETGSGANVLTFGAGSRLTVL.

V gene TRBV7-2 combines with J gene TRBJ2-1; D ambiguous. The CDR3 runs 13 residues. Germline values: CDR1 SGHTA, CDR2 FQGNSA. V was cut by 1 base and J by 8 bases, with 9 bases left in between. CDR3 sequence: CASSLGLRDEQFF. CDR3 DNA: TGTGCCAGCAGCTTAGGTCTACGGGATGAGCAGTTCTTC.

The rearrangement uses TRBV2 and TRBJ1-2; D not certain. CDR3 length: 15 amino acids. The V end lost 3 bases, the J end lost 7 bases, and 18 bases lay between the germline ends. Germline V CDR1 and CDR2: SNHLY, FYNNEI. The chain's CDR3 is CASSDLDAKFSGYTF. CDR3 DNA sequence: TGTGCCAGCAGTGATCTAGACGCCAAGTTCTCTGGCTACACCTTC.

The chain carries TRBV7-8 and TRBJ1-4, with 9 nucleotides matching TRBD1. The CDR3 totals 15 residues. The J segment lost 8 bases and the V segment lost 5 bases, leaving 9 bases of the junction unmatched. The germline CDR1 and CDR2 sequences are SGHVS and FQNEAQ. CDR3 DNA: TGTGCCAGCAGCCTCGGGGGACAGGGAAGAGAAAAACTGTTTTTT. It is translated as CASSLGGQGREKLFF.

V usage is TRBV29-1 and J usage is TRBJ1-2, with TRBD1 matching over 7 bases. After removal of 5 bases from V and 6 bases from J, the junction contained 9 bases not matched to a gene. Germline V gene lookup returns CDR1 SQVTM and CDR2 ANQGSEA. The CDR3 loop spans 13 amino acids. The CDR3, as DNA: TGCAGCGTTTCTACGACAGGGACGGATGGCTACACCTTC. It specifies CSVSTTGTDGYTF.

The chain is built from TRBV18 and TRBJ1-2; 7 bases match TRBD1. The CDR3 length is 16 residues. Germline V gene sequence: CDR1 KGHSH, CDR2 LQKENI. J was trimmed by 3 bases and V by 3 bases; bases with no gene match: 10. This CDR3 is CASSPRTGGLDYGYTF. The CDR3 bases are TGTGCCAGCTCACCCCGGACAGGCGGGCTGGACTATGGCTACACCTTC.

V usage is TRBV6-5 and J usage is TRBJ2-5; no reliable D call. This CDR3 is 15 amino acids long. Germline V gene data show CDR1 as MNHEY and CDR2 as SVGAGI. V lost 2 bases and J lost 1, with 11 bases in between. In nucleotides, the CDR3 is TGTGCCAGCAGTTACGGGTCGGAGATCCAAGAGACCCAGTACTTC. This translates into CASSYGSEIQETQYF.

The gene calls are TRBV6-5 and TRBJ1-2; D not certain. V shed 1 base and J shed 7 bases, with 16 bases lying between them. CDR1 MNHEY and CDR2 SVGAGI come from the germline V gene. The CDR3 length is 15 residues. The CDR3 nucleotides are TGTGCCAGCAGTTACTTAGGTGGGCAGATGGGTGGCTACACCTTC. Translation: CASSYLGGQMGGYTF.

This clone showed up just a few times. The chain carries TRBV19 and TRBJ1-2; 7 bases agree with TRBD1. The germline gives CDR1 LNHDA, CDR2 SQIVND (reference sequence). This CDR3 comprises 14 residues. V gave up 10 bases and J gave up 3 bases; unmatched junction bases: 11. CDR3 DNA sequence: TGTGCCACCAGAAGACAGGGTTCGTACTATGGCTACACCTTC. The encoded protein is CATRRQGSYYGYTF.

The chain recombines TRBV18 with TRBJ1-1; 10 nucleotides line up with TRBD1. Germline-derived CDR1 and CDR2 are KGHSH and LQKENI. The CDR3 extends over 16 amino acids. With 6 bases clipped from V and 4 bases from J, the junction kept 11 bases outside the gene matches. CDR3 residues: CASSPDRGVGGTEAFF. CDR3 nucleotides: TGTGCCAGCTCGCCGGACAGGGGGGTTGGCGGCACTGAAGCTTTCTTT.

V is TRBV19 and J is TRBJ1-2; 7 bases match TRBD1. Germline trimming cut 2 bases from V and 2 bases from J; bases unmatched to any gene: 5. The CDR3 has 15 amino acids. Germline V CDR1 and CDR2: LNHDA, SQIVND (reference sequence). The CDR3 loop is CASSILGQMNYGYTF. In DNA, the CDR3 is TGTGCCAGTAGTATATTGGGACAGATGAACTATGGCTACACCTTC.

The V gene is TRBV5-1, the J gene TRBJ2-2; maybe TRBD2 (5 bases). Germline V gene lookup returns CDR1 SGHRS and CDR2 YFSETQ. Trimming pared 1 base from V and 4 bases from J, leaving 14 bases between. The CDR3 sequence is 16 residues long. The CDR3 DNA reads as TGCGCCAGCAGCTTGCCGCAGGCCGGAGGCACCGGGGAGCTGTTTTTT. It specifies CASSLPQAGGTGELFF.

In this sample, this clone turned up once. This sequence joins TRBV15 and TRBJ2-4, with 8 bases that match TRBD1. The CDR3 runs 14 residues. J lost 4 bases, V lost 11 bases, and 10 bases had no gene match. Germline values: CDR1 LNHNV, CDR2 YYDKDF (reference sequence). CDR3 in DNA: TGTGCCTCGCGGGGAAGGACAGGGAAAAACATTCAGTACTTC. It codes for CASRGRTGKNIQYF.